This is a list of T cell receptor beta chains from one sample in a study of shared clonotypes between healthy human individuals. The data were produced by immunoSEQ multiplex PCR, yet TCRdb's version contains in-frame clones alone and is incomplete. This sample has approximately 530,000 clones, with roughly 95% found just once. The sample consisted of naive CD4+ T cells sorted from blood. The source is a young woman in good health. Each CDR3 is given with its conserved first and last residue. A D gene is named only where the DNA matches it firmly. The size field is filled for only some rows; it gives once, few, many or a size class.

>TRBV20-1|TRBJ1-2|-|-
CSGQDSRGYTF
TGCAGTGGTCAGGACAGTCGTGGCTACACCTTC
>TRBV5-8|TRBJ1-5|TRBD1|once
CASSWGQNQPQHF
TGTGCCAGCAGCTGGGGACAGAATCAGCCCCAGCATTTT
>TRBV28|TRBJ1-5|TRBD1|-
CASSKWTGGIGQPQHF
TGTGCCAGCAGTAAATGGACAGGGGGTATCGGTCAGCCCCAGCATTTT
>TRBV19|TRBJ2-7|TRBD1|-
CASSPGTGASYEQYF
TGTGCCAGTAGTCCAGGGACAGGGGCCTCCTACGAGCAGTACTTC
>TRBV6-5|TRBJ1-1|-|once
CASSYDNMNTEAFF
TGTGCCAGCAGTTACGACAACATGAACACTGAAGCTTTCTTT
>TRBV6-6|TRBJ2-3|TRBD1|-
CASSRPGQDTDTQYF
TGTGCCAGCAGCCGCCCGGGACAGGACACAGATACGCAGTATTTT
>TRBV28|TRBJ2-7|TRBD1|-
CASREGTGVFHEQYF
TGTGCCAGCAGGGAAGGGACAGGGGTCTTCCACGAGCAGTACTTC
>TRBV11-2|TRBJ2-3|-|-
CASSSRRTGADTQYF
TGTGCCAGCAGCTCCCGGCGGACGGGAGCGGATACGCAGTATTTT
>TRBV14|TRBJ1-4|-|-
CASSSGPGRSNEKLFF
TGTGCCAGCAGCAGCGGGCCGGGACGTAGTAATGAAAAACTGTTTTTT
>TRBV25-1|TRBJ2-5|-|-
CASSEPRRIQETQYF
TGTGCCAGCAGTGAGCCTCGGAGAATCCAAGAGACCCAGTACTTC
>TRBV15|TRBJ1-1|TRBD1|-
CATSRVTGVGNTEAFF
TGTGCCACCAGCAGAGTAACAGGGGTTGGGAACACTGAAGCTTTCTTT
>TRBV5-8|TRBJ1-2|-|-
CASSPGLSVGGYTF
TGTGCCAGCAGCCCTGGACTATCGGTGGGGGGCTACACCTTC
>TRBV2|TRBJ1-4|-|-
CASSYEQGLMGLFF
TGTGCCAGCAGCTACGAGCAGGGGTTGATGGGACTGTTTTTT
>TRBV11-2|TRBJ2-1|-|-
CASSPIEQFF
TGTGCCAGCAGCCCTATTGAGCAGTTCTTC
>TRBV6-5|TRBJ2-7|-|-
CASSTTPRGSYEQYF
TGTGCCAGCAGTACGACCCCGAGGGGGTCCTACGAGCAGTACTTC
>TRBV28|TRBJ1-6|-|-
CASSVSGVSYNSPLHF
TGTGCCAGCAGTGTGTCAGGGGTATCCTATAATTCACCCCTCCACTTT
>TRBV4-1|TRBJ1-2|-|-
CASSQPGTAGLRGYTF
TGCGCCAGCAGCCAGCCTGGGACCGCCGGTCTAAGGGGCTACACCTTC
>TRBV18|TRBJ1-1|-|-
CASSQGILDTEAFF
TGTGCCAGCTCACAGGGAATACTGGACACTGAAGCTTTCTTT
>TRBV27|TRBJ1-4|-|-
CASSRSSIPTNEKLFF
TGTGCCAGCAGTCGCTCATCCATCCCGACTAATGAAAAACTGTTTTTT
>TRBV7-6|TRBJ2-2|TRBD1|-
CASSLRQGATWTGELFF
TGTGCCAGCAGCTTACGACAGGGGGCTACCTGGACCGGGGAGCTGTTTTTT
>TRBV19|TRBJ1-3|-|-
CASSMGRYSGNTIYF
TGTGCCAGTAGTATGGGACGGTACTCTGGAAACACCATATATTTT
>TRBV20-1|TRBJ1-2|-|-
CSAPLVYGYTF
TGCAGTGCCCCCCTGGTCTATGGCTACACCTTC
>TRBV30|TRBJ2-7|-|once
CAWSRSGVQKGEQYF
TGTGCCTGGAGTCGTTCGGGGGTACAAAAGGGGGAGCAGTACTTC
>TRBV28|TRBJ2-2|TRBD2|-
CASGLAGVGDTGELFF
TGTGCCAGCGGGCTCGCGGGAGTGGGGGACACCGGGGAGCTGTTTTTT
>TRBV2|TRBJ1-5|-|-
CASGSRAGENRPQHF
TGTGCCAGCGGGTCAAGGGCAGGGGAAAATCGGCCCCAGCATTTT
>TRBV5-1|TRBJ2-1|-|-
CASSPDYPKFNEQFF
TGCGCCAGCAGCCCGGACTACCCAAAGTTTAATGAGCAGTTCTTC
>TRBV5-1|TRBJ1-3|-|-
CASSLDGSGNTIYF
TGCGCCAGCAGCTTGGACGGATCTGGAAACACCATATATTTT
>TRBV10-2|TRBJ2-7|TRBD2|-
CASSDWLAAYEQYF
TGCGCCAGCAGTGATTGGCTAGCGGCATACGAGCAGTACTTC